This T cell receptor beta chain was observed in a study of TIL therapy for anti-PD-1-resistant metastatic lung cancer. Study summary: Median patient age was 54, ranging roughly 35-85 years.

Trimming left V 4 bases short and J 4 bases short, with 8 bases between. The CDR3 has 13 amino acids. Germline CDR1 and CDR2: SGHKS and YYEKEE (reference sequence). Sequencing used immunoSEQ v3. Survey-level samples got 2 million or so read pairs; deep-level samples got about 5-6 million. Clones were read by immunoSEQ multiplex PCR, and TCRdb kept only the in-frame ones, dropping some. Of approximately 15,000 clones in the sample, around 86% were seen once. Time point meaning: pre-treatment sample, taken before nivolumab and TIL therapy. Enrollment ran from late 2017 to early 2020. The chain has TRBV5-5 and TRBJ2-2, with D uncertain. This clonotype was sampled from a person between 30 and 80 years old with non-small cell lung cancer. Material: blood, obtained at baseline. This CDR3 is CASSPAITGELFF. The CDR3 coding sequence is TGTGCCAGCAGCCCCGCCATCACCGGGGAGCTGTTTTTT.